Sequencing of this TCR beta chain was carried out in a study of OX40 agonist ivuxolimab in advanced cancers. Study context: Patients received intravenous ivuxolimab every 2 weeks at 0.01 to 10 mg/kg. People who had prior anti-PD-1, anti-PD-L1 or anti-CTLA-4 therapy could take part, and around 40% had some.

Profiling relied on immunoSEQ multiplex PCR, and the TCRdb table lists in-frame clones only, not all of them. The data contain around 94,000 clones, around nine tenths of them singletons. To note about this clone: As yet, its antigen is unknown.

Study observations and caveats: Expanded clones were, on average, more numerous in CD8+ T cells than in CD4+.

The CDR3 sequence is 15 residues long. Trimming cost V 5 bases and J 4 bases, with 14 bases left between them. The V gene's germline CDR1 is MNHEY and CDR2 SMNVEV (reference sequence). The V gene is TRBV27, the J gene TRBJ2-2; TRBD1 or TRBD2 may be the D gene (5 bases each). Specimen: CD4+ or CD8+ T cells sorted from blood, collected in a trial of the OX40 agonist ivuxolimab. The clonotype comes from an adult with an advanced solid tumor such as melanoma, head and neck, liver or kidney cancer. The CDR3 is CASSPMGEGTGELFF. The DNA for the CDR3 is TGTGCCAGCAGTCCCATGGGGGAAGGCACCGGGGAGCTGTTTTTT.